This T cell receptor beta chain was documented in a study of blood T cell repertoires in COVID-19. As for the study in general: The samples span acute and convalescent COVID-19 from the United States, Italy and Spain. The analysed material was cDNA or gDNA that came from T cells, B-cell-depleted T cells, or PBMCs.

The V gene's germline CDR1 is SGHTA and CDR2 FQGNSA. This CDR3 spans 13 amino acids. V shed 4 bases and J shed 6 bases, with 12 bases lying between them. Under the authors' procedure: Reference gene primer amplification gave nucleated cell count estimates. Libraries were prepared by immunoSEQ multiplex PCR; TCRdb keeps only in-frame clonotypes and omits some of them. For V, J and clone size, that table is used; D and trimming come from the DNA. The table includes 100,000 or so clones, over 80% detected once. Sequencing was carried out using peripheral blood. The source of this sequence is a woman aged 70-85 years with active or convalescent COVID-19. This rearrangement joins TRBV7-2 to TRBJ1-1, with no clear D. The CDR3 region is CASSWPVVAEAFF. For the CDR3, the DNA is TGTGCCAGCAGCTGGCCAGTGGTCGCTGAAGCTTTCTTT.